This entry describes one T cell receptor (beta chain). The antigen it binds to is not known. No quality values exist for individual bases; no much larger clone is one base distant. The CDR3 runs 14 residues from the cysteine to the phenylalanine. CDR3 DNA only is kept here, 42 bases in frame from base 1. Via the germline V gene (reference sequence), CDR1 is LNHDA and CDR2 SQIVND. Trimming costs V 10 bases and J 0 bases, and their ends lie 15 bases apart. All of the isolated RNA was reverse transcribed with the High Capacity cDNA Reverse Transcription Kit, so expressed TCRB transcripts were sequenced. Naive, central memory and regulatory T cell samples underwent deep immunoSEQ sequencing, averaging approximately 3.5 million total reads per sample. Sorted cells were lysed in RLT buffer and RNA was extracted with DNase-treated RNeasy Micro or Mini kits, depending on cell number. Each cell subset was processed separately to prevent cross-contamination, with patient and healthy donor samples processed together. TCRB sequences were amplified from cDNA with the immunoSEQ multiplex PCR, producing 87-bp fragments spanning the CDR3 region. Sequencing of the amplicons was done on the Illumina HiSeq platform. The original pipeline was this. PCR bias was corrected computationally using synthetic template baselines, and reads within Hamming distance 2 were collapsed, with unmergeable singletons discarded. Reads were aligned against IMGT to assign V, D and J genes, CDR3 length and insertions or deletions at six rearrangement sites. Within each subset, clonotype counts were normalized to sorted cell number, after which true diversity and Gini coefficients were computed with the tcR R package. Repertoire sharing was quantified using the overlap coefficient calculated on TCRB nucleotide sequences. Out-of-frame TCRB sequences from naive cells were analyzed to stand in for the pre-selection repertoire. This immuneACCESS table, as held by TCRdb, lists in-frame sequences with V and J called but not all clones. Of the missing ones, under half trace to an unresolved V gene in checked studies; the others have no known cause. D and trimming come from the DNA, and the V and J calls and clone size come from that table. The sample profile shows 200,000 to 250,000 clones; approximately 70% of them were found once. The ten largest account for approximately 0.053% of the sample.

The source of the sample is a study of beta chain features in type 1 diabetes (dated by TCRdb to 2017 to 2018). Regarding the research as a whole: Mean age, gender distribution, total cell number and subset yield did not differ between patients and healthy donors. A total of about 100,000,000 sorted cells were examined across all samples, and RNA yield correlated strongly with the number of cells per subset. The study compared TCRB repertoires of sorted circulating CD4+ T cell subsets between recently diagnosed type 1 diabetes patients and matched healthy donors. Regulatory and stem cell-like memory subsets were isolated from only 8 patients and roughly eight healthy donors, whereas naive and central memory subsets came from all 30 or so donors.

Each donor gave one peripheral blood draw, roughly 120 mL on average, collected into heparinised tubes. A BD FACSAria II and a panel including CD45RO, CCR7, CD25, CD127, CD95 and CD27 were used to sort naive, central memory, regulatory and stem cell-like memory CD4+ T cells. Every sorted population had a purity above 98%. PBMCs were isolated right away by Lymphoprep density gradient centrifugation and were stained directly, without culture. So that batch effects would be minimized, each experiment stained and sorted samples in pairs, pairing one healthy donor with one patient. The study at large found these results: PCR may preferentially amplify shorter templates, but because patient and control samples were amplified and corrected together, any resulting skew would affect both groups equally. HLA sub-analyses involved small numbers of individuals, so any influence of HLA type on TCRB rearrangement remained unresolved. Patients with type 1 diabetes made fewer insertions and deleted more nucleotides at VDJ recombination sites, implying thymic rearrangement abnormalities. In all four CD4+ subsets, TCRB CDR3 length was moderately but significantly shorter in type 1 diabetes patients. Naive, central memory and regulatory TCRB repertoires appeared to be more alike among patients than among healthy donors. Sequencing cDNA rather than genomic DNA could over-represent highly expressing activated cells, although activation and CD3 levels did not differ between groups.

Sequencing was carried out using naive CD4+ T cells from blood. Sample cell subset or site, as interpreted from the label and publication: true naive CD4+ T cells. The receptor was isolated from a man aged 30 to 39 in good health. The chain is encoded by TRBV19 joined to TRBJ2-5; 7 matching bases give a weak D call of TRBD2. The CDR3 has the sequence CATQGREYQETQYF. The DNA sequence follows: TGTGCCACTCAGGGGCGGGAGTACCAAGAGACCCAGTACTTC.